This TCR beta chain was documented in a study of identical twins. Study-wide points: Twins shared out-of-frame alpha sequences with excess low generation probability.

This clonotype came up many times. Its antigen is unknown. Germline V gene lookup returns CDR1 MNHEY and CDR2 SMNVEV (reference sequence). This CDR3 region has 17 residues. Trimming cost V 5 bases and J 5 bases; bases outside gene matches: 10. MiXCR, applied by TCRdb to the 5' RACE reads, yields one record per CDR3 protein. The data show fewer than 250,000 distinct CDR3 sequences, with 6% to 8% seen just once and roughly 5.4% held by the top ten. In addition, the sample was reused for a study of yellow fever vaccine responses in identical twins.

The chain is built from TRBV27 and TRBJ1-3; 12 positions match TRBD1. The TCR was taken from a woman aged 18-29 years in good health. The sequenced material came from CD8+ T cells sorted from blood. The CDR3 loop is CASSPGTGGAYRNTIYF. The CDR3 DNA reads TGTGCCAGCAGTCCTGGGACAGGGGGCGCCTATAGAAACACCATATATTTT.